This TCR beta chain originates from a study of shared clonotypes between healthy human individuals. Study context: Per donor, CD8 memory used one plate, CD8 naive used two, CD4 memory used three and CD4 naive used three.

Repertoires were generated with immunoSEQ multiplex PCR, while TCRdb's copy carries only in-frame clones and drops some. The sample lists about 800,000 clones, 90% to 97% seen once, with less than 0.25% in the top ten. Looked up from germline, CDR1 is SNHLY and CDR2 is FYNNEI. The CDR3 length is 15 residues. V gave up 2 bases and J gave up 0 bases, with 8 bases separating them. This clone has only one observation. CD8 cells regarded as naive lacked CD45RO, were positively chosen for CCR7, and omitted terminally differentiated effector memory CD45RA+ cells. The rearrangement joins TRBV2 to TRBJ2-1; the D gene is possibly TRBD2 (5 bases). Material for sequencing was naive CD8+ T cells sorted from blood. The receptor was isolated from a man under 40 in good health. CDR3 in DNA: TGTGCCAGCAGTGAAAGAACTAGCTCCTACAATGAGCAGTTCTTC. The encoded protein is CASSERTSSYNEQFF.